These 12 T cell receptor beta chains originate from one sample sequenced in a study of blood T cell repertoires in COVID-19. Repertoires were generated with immunoSEQ multiplex PCR, while TCRdb's copy carries only in-frame clones and drops some. The sample has 50,000 to 60,000 clones; roughly 90% are singletons. The sequenced sample consisted of peripheral blood. All receptors derive from a man between 60 and 70 years old with active COVID-19.

This clone was seen a single time. The CDR3 DNA is TGTGCCAGCAGCCGTGGACAGGGGATTTCCTACGAGCAGTACTTC. It is translated as CASSRGQGISYEQYF. This chain links TRBV14 with TRBJ2-7; TRBD1 agrees at 9 bases. This CDR3 is 15 amino acids long. J was trimmed by 1 base and V by 4 bases; bases with no gene match: 5. Germline CDR1 reads SGHDN; CDR2 reads FVKESK.

The chain joins TRBV28 to TRBJ1-2; TRBD1 matches 7 bases. The ends lost 6 bases at V and 2 bases at J; junction bases unmatched: 9. The CDR3 consists of 15 residues. The germline CDR1 and CDR2 sequences are MDHEN and SYDVKM. In DNA, the CDR3 is TGTGCCAGCAGACCGCCACAGGGGATAAACTATGGCTACACCTTC. Protein sequence: CASRPPQGINYGYTF.

The genes are TRBV24-1 and TRBJ1-4, with D possibly being TRBD1 (6 bases). CDR1 and CDR2 from the germline V gene are KGHDR and SFDVKD. The V gene lost 2 bases and the J gene lost 6 bases, with 6 bases spanning the gap. The CDR3 contains 13 residues. The CDR3 region has the DNA TGTGCCACCAGTGATTGGACAGATGAAAAACTGTTTTTT. Translation gives CATSDWTDEKLFF.

This chain joins TRBV6-5 and TRBJ2-1; 10 bases agree with TRBD2. The CDR3 is 15 amino acids. With 0 bases clipped from V and 5 bases from J, the junction kept 1 base outside the gene matches. Germline loops: CDR1 MNHEY, CDR2 SVGAGI. In DNA, the CDR3 is TGTGCCAGCAGTTACTCGGGACTAGCGAACAATGAGCAGTTCTTC. This encodes CASSYSGLANNEQFF.

This clone was observed a handful of times. The rearrangement uses TRBV19 and TRBJ2-7; D gene unclear. The CDR3 runs 14 residues. Trimming shortened V by 10 bases and J by 0 bases, and 16 bases separated the two germline ends. In germline, CDR1 is LNHDA, CDR2 SQIVND (reference sequence). For the CDR3, the DNA is TGTGCCACCAAGAGGCAGACGAGCTCCTACGAGCAGTACTTC. Amino acid sequence: CATKRQTSSYEQYF.

This chain links TRBV2 with TRBJ1-1; no reliable D call. Germline loops: CDR1 SNHLY, CDR2 FYNNEI. The CDR3 contains 14 residues. The V gene lost 6 bases and the J gene lost 3 bases, with 14 bases spanning the gap. The CDR3: CASRIGQAYTEAFF. The CDR3 DNA reads TGTGCCAGCAGAATCGGCCAGGCATACACTGAAGCTTTCTTT.

This CDR3 reads CASSYMGLTKQYF. CDR3 coding DNA: TGTGCCAGCAGTTATATGGGACTTACGAAGCAGTACTTC. This chain connects TRBV6-2 or TRBV6-3 to TRBJ2-7, with D tentatively TRBD2 (6 bases). From germline, CDR1 is MNHEY and CDR2 SVGEGT. Trimming removed 3 bases at V and 8 bases at J, with 14 bases between. This CDR3 comprises 13 residues.

The chain is built from TRBV13 and TRBJ1-2; a possible D gene is TRBD1 (6 bases). CDR1 PRHDT and CDR2 FYEKMQ come from the germline V gene (reference sequence). Trimming removed 3 bases at V and 4 bases at J, with 12 bases between. There are 14 residues in the CDR3. The CDR3 DNA reads as TGTGCCAGCAGCTTTCGGGGGGCCGTCTATGGCTACACCTTC. Translated, it gives CASSFRGAVYGYTF.

The J gene is TRBJ2-4, the V gene TRBV5-1; tentatively, D is TRBD1 (6 bases). There are 14 residues in the CDR3. The germline CDR1 and CDR2 sequences are SGHRS and YFSETQ. Trimming shortened V by 4 bases and J by 2 bases, and 10 bases separated the two germline ends. CDR3 residues: CASSRQVSKNIQYF. The CDR3 DNA reads TGCGCCAGCAGCCGACAGGTTTCCAAAAACATTCAGTACTTC.

This clone was seen just once. The V gene is TRBV11-2, the J gene TRBJ2-5; 8 bases agree with TRBD1. With V trimmed by 4 bases and J by 4 bases, 11 bases remained unmatched. There are 16 residues in the CDR3. Per germline, CDR1 SGHAT and CDR2 FQNNGV. CDR3 sequence: CASSSAAGGSRETQYF. CDR3 nucleotide sequence: TGTGCCAGCAGCTCAGCCGCAGGGGGCTCGAGAGAGACCCAGTACTTC.

The chain links TRBV21-1 to TRBJ2-3; the table assigns TRBD2, which was not confirmed against the DNA. TRBV21-1 is a recognized pseudogene. There are 22 residues in the CDR3. The CDR3 DNA is TGTGCCAGCAGCAAAGGGCCGTACCAAGGTTCGGTCCTGGAATGCGGCGCAGATACGCAGTATTTT. It encodes CASSKGPYQGSVLECGADTQYF.

CDR3 nucleotide sequence: TGTGCCAGCAGCGTATTCCCATTAGCGGGAGGCGACAATGAGCAGTTCTTC. Its translation is CASSVFPLAGGDNEQFF. The chain combines TRBV9 with TRBJ2-1, with 10 bases that match TRBD2. Germline CDR1 is SGDLS and CDR2 is YYNGEE. The V gene end was trimmed by 1 base and the J gene end by 5 bases; junction bases not matched to a gene: 9. The CDR3 runs 17 residues.